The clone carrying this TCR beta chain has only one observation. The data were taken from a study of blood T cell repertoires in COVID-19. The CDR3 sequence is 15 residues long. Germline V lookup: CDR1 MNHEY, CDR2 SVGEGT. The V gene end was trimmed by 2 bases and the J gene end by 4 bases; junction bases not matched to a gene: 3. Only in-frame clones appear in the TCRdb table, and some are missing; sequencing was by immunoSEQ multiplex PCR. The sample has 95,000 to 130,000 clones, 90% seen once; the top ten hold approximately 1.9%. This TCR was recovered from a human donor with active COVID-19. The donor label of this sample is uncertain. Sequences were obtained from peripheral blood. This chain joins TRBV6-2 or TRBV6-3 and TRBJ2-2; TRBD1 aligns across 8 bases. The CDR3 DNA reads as TGTGCCAGCAGTTACCAGGGGGCGAGCACCGGGGAGCTGTTTTTT. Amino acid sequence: CASSYQGASTGELFF.